Each of the 19 T cell receptor beta chains below was sequenced from the same sample in a study of blood T cell repertoires in COVID-19. The assay was immunoSEQ multiplex PCR, and TCRdb's table has in-frame clones only and misses some. The sample carries 200,000 to 250,000 clones, about 86% recorded once. Source material: peripheral blood. These receptors all stem from a man aged 45-60 years with active or convalescent COVID-19.

The chain carries TRBV24-1 and TRBJ1-5; tentatively, D is TRBD1 (5 bases). CDR1 and CDR2 from the germline V gene are KGHDR and SFDVKD. V was shortened by 9 bases and J by 0 bases, with 11 bases between the two germline ends. This CDR3 has 14 residues. In DNA form, the CDR3 reads TGTGCCACCCAGGACAAAAATAGCAATCAGCCCCAGCATTTT. Translating it yields CATQDKNSNQPQHF.

V gene TRBV20-1 combines with J gene TRBJ1-1, with TRBD1 as a possible D gene (6 bases). The germline V and J ends were trimmed by 2 bases and 7 bases, with 8 bases remaining between them. CDR1 DFQATT and CDR2 SNEGSKA come from the germline V gene (reference sequence). The CDR3 is made up of 11 amino acids. The CDR3 spells CSARQGIEAFF. CDR3 DNA: TGCAGTGCTAGACAGGGGATTGAAGCTTTCTTT.

The gene calls are TRBV7-2 and TRBJ2-7, with unresolved D. The germline V gene has CDR1 SGHTA and CDR2 FQGNSA. The CDR3 extends over 13 amino acids. The V gene lost 0 bases and the J gene lost 2 bases, with 5 bases spanning the gap. The CDR3 sequence is CASSLARTYEQYF. For the CDR3, the DNA is TGTGCCAGCAGCTTAGCGAGGACCTACGAGCAGTACTTC.

The chain links TRBV25-1 to TRBJ2-6; a weak D match, TRBD1 (6 bases). The V end lost 3 bases, the J end lost 2 bases, and 8 bases lay between the germline ends. This CDR3 is built from 15 residues. Germline CDR1 reads MGHDK; CDR2 reads SYGVNS. The CDR3 DNA reads TGTGCCAGCAGTGATCCAGGGGCTGGGGCCAACGTCCTGACTTTC. The encoded protein is CASSDPGAGANVLTF.

This clone showed up just a few times. This rearrangement joins TRBV3-1 (or the pseudogene TRBV3-2) to TRBJ1-5; tentatively, D is TRBD1 (5 bases). This CDR3 comprises 13 residues. V was pared by 8 bases and J by 7 bases, with 15 bases between. Germline loops: CDR1 LGHDT, CDR2 YNNKEL (reference sequence). DNA of the CDR3: TGTGCCAGCGGGGGGAGGGAAGGACAGCCCCAGCATTTT. Translation: CASGGREGQPQHF.

This chain connects TRBV3-1 (or the pseudogene TRBV3-2) to TRBJ1-3, with TRBD1 identical over 10 bases. Germline V lookup: CDR1 LGHDT, CDR2 YNNKEL (reference sequence). The CDR3 is made up of 16 amino acids. J was trimmed by 4 bases and V by 0 bases; bases with no gene match: 3. The CDR3 sequence is CASSQEPTGGGNTIYF. CDR3 sequence (DNA): TGTGCCAGCAGCCAAGAACCGACAGGGGGCGGAAACACCATATATTTT.

The chain joins TRBV7-2 to TRBJ2-6, with D tentatively TRBD1 (6 bases). Germline values: CDR1 SGHTA, CDR2 FQGNSA. Trimming stripped 0 bases from V and 0 bases from J, with 12 bases between. The CDR3 runs 18 residues. DNA of the CDR3: TGTGCCAGCAGCTTAGCAGTACAGGGTGGCTCTGGGGCCAACGTCCTGACTTTC. Its translation: CASSLAVQGGSGANVLTF.

The chain recombines TRBV14 with TRBJ1-4; D uncertain. In germline, CDR1 is SGHDN, CDR2 FVKESK. Trimming took off 0 bases at V and 8 bases at J, with 13 bases between the two ends. This CDR3 has 15 amino acids. Written as DNA, the CDR3 is TGTGCCAGCAGCCAAGAACGGGTCAGCGGGGAAAAACTGTTTTTT. It yields the protein CASSQERVSGEKLFF. Based on the CDR3 plus reference TRBV14 and TRBJ1-4, the full variable domain is EAGVTQFPSHSVIEKGQTVTLRCDPISGHDNLYWYRRVMGKEIKFLLHFVKESKQDESGMPNNRFLAERTGGTYSTLKVQPAELEDSGVYFCASSQERVSGEKLFFGSGTQLSVL.

The genes are TRBV24-1 and TRBJ2-2, with a possible D match to TRBD1 (6 bases). The V and J ends lost 9 bases and 4 bases respectively, with 14 bases between them. The CDR3 extends over 14 amino acids. Germline V CDR1 and CDR2: KGHDR, SFDVKD. The DNA for the CDR3 is TGTGCCACCGGGCCGGGACACGTCACCGGGGAGCTGTTTTTT. It translates to CATGPGHVTGELFF.

The V gene is TRBV10-1, the J gene TRBJ2-2; 8 bases are shared with TRBD1. The CDR3 has 17 amino acids. The V and J ends lost 2 bases and 7 bases, in that order; junction bases with no gene match: 12. Germline V CDR1 and CDR2: WNHNN, SYGVQD (reference sequence). CDR3 amino acids: CASSEVVGQGAGGELFF. CDR3 DNA: TGCGCCAGCAGTGAGGTAGTAGGCCAGGGGGCCGGCGGGGAGCTGTTTTTT.

This chain joins TRBV13 and TRBJ2-2; 8 bases fit TRBD2. V gave up 0 bases and J gave up 3 bases; unmatched junction bases: 3. CDR1 is PRHDT, CDR2 FYEKMQ, per germline (reference sequence). The CDR3 totals 16 residues. The CDR3 DNA sequence: TGTGCCAGCAGCTTAGGTTCGGGAGGGGACACCGGGGAGCTGTTTTTT. Its translation: CASSLGSGGDTGELFF.

The J gene is TRBJ1-1, the V gene TRBV29-1, with TRBD1 matching over 8 bases. The germline CDR1 and CDR2 sequences are SQVTM and ANQGSEA. The ends lost 7 bases at V and 1 base at J; junction bases unmatched: 11. This CDR3 is 15 amino acids long. This CDR3 reads CSAQGARIGNTEAFF. CDR3 nucleotides: TGCAGCGCTCAGGGGGCGCGAATTGGGAACACTGAAGCTTTCTTT.

The chain employs TRBV19 and TRBJ2-1; TRBD1 agrees at 8 bases. Germline V lookup: CDR1 LNHDA, CDR2 SQIVND (reference sequence). With 8 bases clipped from V and 6 bases from J, the junction kept 6 bases outside the gene matches. This CDR3 region has 13 residues. This chain's CDR3 is CASGGQVLNEQFF. CDR3 DNA sequence: TGTGCCAGTGGGGGACAGGTCCTCAATGAGCAGTTCTTC. Full variable domain (missing parts from reference TRBV19 and TRBJ2-1): DGGITQSPKYLFRKEGQNVTLSCEQNLNHDAMYWYRQDPGQGLRLIYYSQIVNDFQKGDIAEGYSVSREKKESFPLTVTSAQKNPTAFYLCASGGQVLNEQFFGPGTRLTVL.

The chain recombines TRBV6-5 with TRBJ2-1; no firm D call. V was trimmed by 5 bases and J by 5 bases, leaving 13 bases between them. The CDR3 is made up of 14 amino acids. Germline-derived CDR1 and CDR2 are MNHEY and SVGAGI. The CDR3 DNA reads TGTGCCAGCAGTCCAAGAGGATCTCACAATGAGCAGTTCTTC. This codes for CASSPRGSHNEQFF.

This clone has a single count. The chain has TRBV7-9 and TRBJ2-3; D perhaps matches TRBD2 (6 bases). Germline V lookup: CDR1 SEHNR, CDR2 FQNEAQ (reference sequence). The CDR3 contains 16 residues. Between the trimmed V and J ends, which lost 8 bases and 3 bases, there was a span of 21 bases. The CDR3: CASLSGGGPRTDTQYF. Here the CDR3 DNA reads TGTGCCAGCCTCTCTGGAGGAGGGCCGAGGACAGATACGCAGTATTTT.

Written as DNA, the CDR3 is TGTGCCAGTAGCTACGATCGCCGGGACACCGATATGAACACTGAAGCTTTCTTT. As protein: CASSYDRRDTDMNTEAFF. The genes are TRBV19 and TRBJ1-1; possible D gene TRBD1, 6 bases. The CDR3 spans 18 residues. The germline V gene has CDR1 LNHDA and CDR2 SQIVND (reference sequence). V was shortened by 6 bases and J by 0 bases, with 23 bases between the two germline ends.

The rearrangement uses TRBV4-3 and TRBJ2-2, with D perhaps matching TRBD2 (7 bases). Germline V gene sequence: CDR1 LGHNA, CDR2 YSLEER. The CDR3 covers 17 residues. Trimming removed 0 bases at V and 2 bases at J, with 13 bases between. CDR3 protein: CASSQDRGGDNTGELFF. The CDR3 region has the DNA TGCGCCAGCAGCCAAGATAGGGGGGGTGACAACACCGGGGAGCTGTTTTTT.

The chain recombines TRBV5-1 with TRBJ2-7; D is perhaps TRBD2 (6 bases). Germline loops: CDR1 SGHRS, CDR2 YFSETQ. This CDR3 has 12 amino acids. The V end was cut by 7 bases, the J end by 3 bases, with 11 bases between. The CDR3, as DNA: TGCGCCAGCGCGGGGTTACACTACGAGCAGTACTTC. Protein sequence: CASAGLHYEQYF.

J is TRBJ1-6 and V is TRBV2; D is uncertain. Trimming removed 11 bases at V and 5 bases at J, with 16 bases between. Germline lookup yields CDR1 SNHLY and CDR2 FYNNEI. This CDR3 comprises 14 residues. CDR3 DNA: TGTGCCCGGCACGGGGTCGGGAATAATTCACCCCTCCACTTT. Translating it yields CARHGVGNNSPLHF.